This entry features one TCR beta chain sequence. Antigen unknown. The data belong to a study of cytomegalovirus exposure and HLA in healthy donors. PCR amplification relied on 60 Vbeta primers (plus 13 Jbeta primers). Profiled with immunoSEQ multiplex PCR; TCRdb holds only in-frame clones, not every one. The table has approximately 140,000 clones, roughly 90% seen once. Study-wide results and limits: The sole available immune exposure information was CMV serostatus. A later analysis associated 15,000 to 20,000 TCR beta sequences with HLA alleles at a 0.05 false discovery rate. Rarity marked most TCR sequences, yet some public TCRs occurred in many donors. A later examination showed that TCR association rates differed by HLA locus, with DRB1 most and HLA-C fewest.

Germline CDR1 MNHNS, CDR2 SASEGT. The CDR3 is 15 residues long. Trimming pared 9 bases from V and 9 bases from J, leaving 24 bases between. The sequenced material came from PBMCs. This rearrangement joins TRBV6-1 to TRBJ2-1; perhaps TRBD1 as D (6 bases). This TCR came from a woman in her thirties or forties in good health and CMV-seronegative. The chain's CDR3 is CASPRNVHQGGEQFF. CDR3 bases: TGTGCCAGTCCGAGAAACGTGCACCAAGGGGGTGAGCAGTTCTTC.